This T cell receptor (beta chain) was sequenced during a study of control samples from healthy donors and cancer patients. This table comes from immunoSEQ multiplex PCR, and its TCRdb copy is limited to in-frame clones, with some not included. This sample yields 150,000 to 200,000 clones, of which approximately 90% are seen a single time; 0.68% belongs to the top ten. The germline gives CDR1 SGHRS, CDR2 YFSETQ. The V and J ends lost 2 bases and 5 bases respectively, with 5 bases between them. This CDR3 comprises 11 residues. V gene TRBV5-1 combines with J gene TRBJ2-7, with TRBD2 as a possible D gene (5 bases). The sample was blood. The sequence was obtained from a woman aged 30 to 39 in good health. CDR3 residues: CASSFGDEQYF. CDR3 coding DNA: TGCGCCAGCAGCTTCGGGGACGAGCAGTACTTC. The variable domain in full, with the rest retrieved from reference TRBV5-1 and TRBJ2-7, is KAGVTQTPRYLIKTRGQQVTLSCSPISGHRSVSWYQQTPGQGLQFLFEYFSETQRNKGNFPGRFSGRQFSNSRSEMNVSTLELGDSALYLCASSFGDEQYFGPGTRLTVT.